This entry lists 22 T cell receptor beta chains sequenced from one sample in a study of blood T cell repertoires in COVID-19. Clones were read by immunoSEQ multiplex PCR, and TCRdb kept only the in-frame ones, dropping some. The sample contains roughly 300,000 clones, more than 75% of which appear only once. The sample comprised PBMCs or T cells enriched from blood (not recorded which). All receptors come from a woman in her late teens or twenties who had recovered from COVID-19.

This clone has only a few counts. V gene TRBV6-5 combines with J gene TRBJ1-1; 10 bases map to TRBD1. After removal of 6 bases from V and 0 bases from J, the junction contained 4 bases not matched to a gene. This CDR3 has 15 residues. Germline V gives CDR1 MNHEY, CDR2 SVGAGI. This chain's CDR3 is CASRGQGRVNTEAFF. The CDR3 DNA reads TGTGCCAGCAGGGGACAGGGGCGGGTGAACACTGAAGCTTTCTTT.

The V and J genes are TRBV18 and TRBJ1-2; D is ambiguous. V lost 2 bases, J lost 5 bases, and 12 bases lay in between. Germline values: CDR1 KGHSH, CDR2 LQKENI. This CDR3 comprises 14 residues. CDR3 sequence (DNA): TGTGCCAGCTCACCAATGGAGACGGGATATGGCTACACCTTC. It is translated as CASSPMETGYGYTF.

The J gene is TRBJ1-2, the V gene TRBV13, with TRBD1 matching 9 bases. The germline V gene has CDR1 PRHDT and CDR2 FYEKMQ (reference sequence). The CDR3 runs to 11 residues. Trimming took 8 bases from V and 8 from J; bases not matched to a gene: 3. The CDR3 sequence: CASWTGDGYTF. CDR3 nucleotides: TGTGCCAGCTGGACAGGGGACGGCTACACCTTC.

The gene calls are TRBV4-1 and TRBJ2-1, with 15 bases identical to TRBD2. V gave up 4 bases and J gave up 7 bases; unmatched junction bases: 5. Germline CDR1 MGHRA, CDR2 YSYEKL. The CDR3 contains 16 residues. For the CDR3, the DNA is TGCGCCAGCAGCCTGGGACTAGCGGGAGGAAGGAATGAGCAGTTCTTC. The encoded protein is CASSLGLAGGRNEQFF.

The rearrangement joins TRBV4-1 to TRBJ2-6, with 8 bases lining up with TRBD1. V gave up 1 base and J gave up 2 bases; unmatched junction bases: 7. The germline V gene has CDR1 MGHRA and CDR2 YSYEKL. This CDR3 contains 18 residues. Here the CDR3 DNA reads TGCGCCAGCAGCCAAGTCGGAGGACAGGGACCTGGGGCCAACGTCCTGACTTTC. This codes for CASSQVGGQGPGANVLTF.

This chain links TRBV6-5 with TRBJ1-2; the D gene is possibly TRBD1 (6 bases). The CDR3 runs 15 residues. Germline V CDR1 and CDR2: MNHEY, SVGAGI. Between the trimmed V and J ends, which lost 0 bases and 1 base, there was a span of 9 bases. CDR3 region: CASSYSGTINYGYTF. The CDR3 DNA reads TGTGCCAGCAGTTACTCCGGGACAATTAACTATGGCTACACCTTC.

The rearrangement uses TRBV3-1 (or the pseudogene TRBV3-2) and TRBJ1-2; 7 bases are shared with TRBD1. V shed 0 bases, J shed 3 bases, and the junction held 7 bases outside the gene matches. CDR3 length: 16 residues. CDR1 is LGHDT, CDR2 YNNKEL, per germline (reference sequence). The CDR3: CASSQEGGRPDYGYTF. In nucleotides, the CDR3 is TGTGCCAGCAGCCAAGAAGGGGGCAGACCGGACTATGGCTACACCTTC.

The chain carries TRBV18 and TRBJ2-5; 8 bases agree with TRBD2. Losses at the gene ends were 3 bases for V and 3 bases for J; bases not matched to a gene: 12. The CDR3 spans 17 residues. Germline CDR1 reads KGHSH; CDR2 reads LQKENI. CDR3 loop: CASSPDIAGNDEETQYF. In DNA, the CDR3 is TGTGCCAGCTCACCGGATATAGCGGGAAACGATGAAGAGACCCAGTACTTC.

The chain links TRBV19 to TRBJ2-2; TRBD1 agrees at 8 bases. Germline CDR1 and CDR2: LNHDA and SQIVND (reference sequence). The CDR3 has 18 residues. Unmatched junction bases numbered 12, after V lost 2 bases and J lost 4 bases. CDR3 region: CASSIRRTGLMGTGELFF. The CDR3, as DNA: TGTGCCAGTAGTATACGCCGGACAGGGTTGATGGGCACCGGGGAGCTGTTTTTT. The variable domain in full, with the rest retrieved from reference TRBV19 and TRBJ2-2, is DGGITQSPKYLFRKEGQNVTLSCEQNLNHDAMYWYRQDPGQGLRLIYYSQIVNDFQKGDIAEGYSVSREKKESFPLTVTSAQKNPTAFYLCASSIRRTGLMGTGELFFGEGSRLTVL.

The chain carries TRBV13 and TRBJ1-2, with 7 bases lining up with TRBD1. J lost 2 bases, V lost 5 bases, and 5 bases had no gene match. CDR3 length: 14 residues. The V gene's germline CDR1 is PRHDT and CDR2 FYEKMQ (reference sequence). The CDR3 is CASSPRGQNYGYTF. In DNA form, the CDR3 reads TGTGCCAGCAGCCCCCGGGGACAGAACTATGGCTACACCTTC.

This chain uses TRBV27 with TRBJ1-5; the D gene is possibly TRBD1 (6 bases). V was clipped by 5 bases and J by 3 bases, with 17 bases between them. Per the germline V gene, CDR1 is MNHEY and CDR2 is SMNVEV (reference sequence). The CDR3 runs to 16 residues. CDR3 sequence: CASSPPTGNYNQPQHF. The CDR3 DNA is TGTGCCAGCAGTCCACCGACAGGAAACTACAATCAGCCCCAGCATTTT.

The J gene is TRBJ1-6, the V gene TRBV7-9, with D hard to call. Germline values: CDR1 SEHNR, CDR2 FQNEAQ (reference sequence). The V end lost 5 bases, the J end lost 0 bases, and 14 bases lay between the germline ends. The CDR3 has 17 residues. CDR3 residues: CASSRGDVSSYNSPLHF. DNA of the CDR3: TGTGCCAGCAGCCGCGGAGACGTTAGCTCCTATAATTCACCCCTCCACTTT.

The chain has TRBV6-4 and TRBJ2-2; D is ambiguous. CDR3 length equals 15 residues. Germline CDR1 is MRHNA and CDR2 is SNTAGT. V was trimmed by 0 bases and J by 2 bases, leaving 7 bases between them. The DNA for the CDR3 is TGTGCCAGCAGTGACTCCGAGACTAACACCGGGGAGCTGTTTTTT. This translates into CASSDSETNTGELFF.

The chain uses TRBV6-4 and TRBJ2-3; 7 bases match TRBD2. V trimming: 4 bases; J trimming: 4 bases; junction bases outside the gene matches: 8. The CDR3 contains 15 residues. Per germline, CDR1 MRHNA and CDR2 SNTAGT. For the CDR3, the DNA is TGTGCCAGCAGTGTCCGAGCGGGATCGGCAGATACGCAGTATTTT. This gives the protein CASSVRAGSADTQYF.

The genes are TRBV19 and TRBJ2-2; D is ambiguous. Trimming took 5 bases from V and 4 from J, leaving 17 bases between them. CDR1 and CDR2 (germline): LNHDA, SQIVND (reference sequence). The length of the CDR3 is 16 residues. The CDR3 here is CASSLQALLVTGELFF. The CDR3 DNA is TGTGCCAGTAGTCTTCAGGCGCTTTTAGTCACCGGGGAGCTGTTTTTT.

This chain connects TRBV2 to TRBJ2-7; no clear D gene. CDR1 and CDR2 from the germline V gene are SNHLY and FYNNEI. The CDR3 covers 14 residues. The germline V and J ends were trimmed by 8 bases and 5 bases, with 19 bases remaining between them. CDR3 in DNA: TGTGCCAGCTCCCGCGGCGGTGGTGCCCACGAGCAGTACTTC. Protein product: CASSRGGGAHEQYF.

This clone was seen once. The chain is built from TRBV19 and TRBJ1-2; maybe TRBD1 (5 bases). Trimming stripped 4 bases from V and 4 bases from J, with 13 bases between. Germline V gene lookup returns CDR1 LNHDA and CDR2 SQIVND (reference sequence). CDR3 length: 14 residues. For the CDR3, the DNA is TGTGCCAGTAGTAGGCCGGGGGTTCTCTATGGCTACACCTTC. It yields the protein CASSRPGVLYGYTF.

The chain joins TRBV2 to TRBJ2-3, with a tentative D call TRBD1 (5 bases). The germline gives CDR1 SNHLY, CDR2 FYNNEI. The V gene lost 4 bases and the J gene lost 0 bases, with 8 bases spanning the gap. CDR3 size: 14 residues. The DNA for the CDR3 is TGTGCCAGCAGTGGCCAGGGAAGCACAGATACGCAGTATTTT. As protein: CASSGQGSTDTQYF.

The chain links TRBV5-4 to TRBJ2-7; 8 nucleotides line up with TRBD1. V lost 0 bases, J lost 6 bases, and 5 bases stayed unmatched. CDR1 and CDR2 (germline): SGHNT, YYREEE (reference sequence). The CDR3 runs to 14 residues. The CDR3 coding sequence is TGTGCCAGCAGCTTGGGTGGACAGGGAGGCGAGCAGTACTTC. Translating gives CASSLGGQGGEQYF.

J is TRBJ1-1 and V is TRBV5-1, with 10 bases identical to TRBD1. CDR3 length: 14 amino acids. Germline V gene data show CDR1 as SGHRS and CDR2 as YFSETQ. Trimming removed 2 bases from V and 5 bases from J; junction bases left unmatched: 3. This CDR3 reads CASSFGTGETEAFF. The CDR3 DNA reads TGCGCCAGCAGCTTCGGGACAGGGGAAACTGAAGCTTTCTTT.

This chain connects TRBV19 to TRBJ1-5; D not certain. The length of the CDR3 is 15 residues. CDR1 and CDR2 (germline): LNHDA, SQIVND (reference sequence). Deletions cut 5 bases from V and 1 base from J, with 12 bases between. The CDR3 nucleotides read TGTGCCAGTAGTCCCCTTGGGCAGAGCAATCAGCCCCAGCATTTT. It codes for CASSPLGQSNQPQHF.

Comments on this clone: This CDR3 is also generated by other DNA sequences in the sample. The J gene is TRBJ1-5, the V gene TRBV19; D is possibly TRBD1 (5 bases). The V gene lost 6 bases and the J gene lost 0 bases, with 12 bases spanning the gap. The length of the CDR3 is 15 residues. CDR1 LNHDA and CDR2 SQIVND come from the germline V gene (reference sequence). This chain's CDR3 is CASSRRQGSNQPQHF. The CDR3 bases are TGTGCCAGTAGCCGTCGCCAGGGTAGCAATCAGCCCCAGCATTTT.